The 21 T cell receptor beta chains in this list originate from one sample, sequenced in a study of T cell repertoires in cytomegalovirus infection. For these receptors, no antigen is known. Using its own MiXCR run on the reads, TCRdb lists one record per CDR3 protein. The sample holds some 590,000 distinct CDR3 sequences, under 45% seen once. Specimen: cultured PBMCs, collected from culture after CMV antigen stimulation. These receptors were collected from a human donor in good health (CMV status not recorded). Some clones in this sample may be carry-over from other donors' samples.

The chain has TRBV5-5 and TRBJ1-1; D perhaps matches TRBD1 (5 bases). CDR3 length: 18 residues. V dropped 4 bases and J dropped 0 bases, with 22 bases sitting between them. CDR1 and CDR2 (germline): SGHKS, YYEKEE (reference sequence). The CDR3 coding sequence is TGTGCCAGCAGCGGGCCCGGGCAGGGCGGGGAGTTGAACACTGAAGCTTTCTTT. Translated, it gives CASSGPGQGGELNTEAFF.

This chain links TRBV7-9 with TRBJ1-1; 9 positions match TRBD1. V trimming: 5 bases; J trimming: 5 bases; junction bases outside the gene matches: 9. Germline-derived CDR1 and CDR2 are SEHNR and FQNEAQ (reference sequence). The CDR3 loop spans 15 amino acids. CDR3 amino acids: CASSPGQGEKTEAFF. CDR3 DNA: TGTGCCAGCAGCCCGGGACAGGGAGAAAAGACTGAAGCTTTCTTT.

V gene TRBV28 combines with J gene TRBJ1-2; no definite D call. The CDR3 length is 14 residues. V was pared by 2 bases and J by 4 bases, with 11 bases between. CDR1 MDHEN and CDR2 SYDVKM come from the germline V gene. The CDR3 loop is CASSLNGETYGYTF. CDR3 coding DNA: TGTGCCAGCAGTTTAAACGGTGAGACCTATGGCTACACCTTC.

The chain employs TRBV11-2 and TRBJ1-3, with D unresolved. The CDR3 totals 13 residues. In germline, CDR1 is SGHAT, CDR2 FQNNGV. V shed 6 bases and J shed 0 bases, with 6 bases lying between them. The CDR3 is CASRLSSGNTIYF. The CDR3 nucleotides are TGTGCCAGCAGGTTGAGCTCTGGAAACACCATATATTTT. The variable domain in full, with the rest retrieved from reference TRBV11-2 and TRBJ1-3, is EAGVAQSPRYKIIEKRQSVAFWCNPISGHATLYWYQQILGQGPKLLIQFQNNGVVDDSQLPKDRFSAERLKGVDSTLKIQPAKLEDSAVYLCASRLSSGNTIYFGEGSWLTVV.

The J gene is TRBJ2-1, the V gene TRBV19; tentatively, D is TRBD1 (7 bases). This CDR3 contains 14 residues. V lost 1 base to trimming and J lost 6 bases, with 10 bases between them. Germline-derived CDR1 and CDR2 are LNHDA and SQIVND (reference sequence). Written as DNA, the CDR3 is TGTGCCAGTAGTATAGCGGAGGGGGCCAATGAGCAGTTCTTC. This encodes CASSIAEGANEQFF.

The V call is TRBV5-4, the J call TRBJ2-7, with 9 bases fitting TRBD1. With 4 bases clipped from V and 1 base from J, the junction kept 6 bases outside the gene matches. The CDR3 loop spans 15 amino acids. Germline V gene sequence: CDR1 SGHNT, CDR2 YYREEE (reference sequence). This chain's CDR3 is CASSPGQGESYEQYF. The DNA for the CDR3 is TGTGCCAGCAGCCCGGGACAGGGCGAATCCTACGAGCAGTACTTC.

CDR3 amino acids: CASVVWGGNQPQHF. CDR3 bases: TGTGCCAGCGTGGTTTGGGGGGGAAATCAGCCCCAGCATTTT. This chain uses TRBV6-6 with TRBJ1-5, with D maybe TRBD1 (5 bases). This CDR3 region has 14 residues. CDR1 MNHNY and CDR2 SVGAGI come from the germline V gene (reference sequence). Trimming shortened V by 8 bases and J by 4 bases, and 15 bases separated the two germline ends.

V usage is TRBV7-6 and J usage is TRBJ1-1; D gene ambiguous. Deletions cut 2 bases from V and 2 bases from J, with 9 bases between. Looked up from germline, CDR1 is SGHVS and CDR2 is FNYEAQ. The CDR3 runs to 14 residues. This CDR3 reads CASSLQWANTEAFF. The DNA for the CDR3 is TGTGCCAGCAGCTTACAGTGGGCCAACACTGAAGCTTTCTTT.

The chain has TRBV5-1 and TRBJ2-3; TRBD2 matches 7 bases. Germline V gene data show CDR1 as SGHRS and CDR2 as YFSETQ. The CDR3 sequence is 14 residues long. V lost 4 bases and J lost 0; bases outside the gene matches: 2. The CDR3 loop reads CASSSGDSTDTQYF. The CDR3, as DNA: TGCGCCAGCAGCAGCGGGGATAGCACAGATACGCAGTATTTT. The full variable domain, in which reference TRBV5-1 and TRBJ2-3 provide the parts outside the CDR3, is KAGVTQTPRYLIKTRGQQVTLSCSPISGHRSVSWYQQTPGQGLQFLFEYFSETQRNKGNFPGRFSGRQFSNSRSEMNVSTLELGDSALYLCASSSGDSTDTQYFGPGTRLTVL.

The rearrangement joins TRBV24-1 to TRBJ2-2; the match to TRBD2 covers 7 bases. The V and J ends lost 11 bases and 4 bases, in that order; junction bases with no gene match: 9. The CDR3 length is 14 residues. Germline assignment: CDR1 KGHDR and CDR2 SFDVKD. CDR3 protein: CARPRTRRTGELFF. DNA of the CDR3: TGTGCCAGACCAAGGACTAGACGCACCGGGGAGCTGTTTTTT.

The gene calls are TRBV7-2 and TRBJ2-3, with 9 positions matching TRBD2. Germline trimming cut 3 bases from V and 4 bases from J; bases unmatched to any gene: 14. This CDR3 is built from 18 residues. Germline values: CDR1 SGHTA, CDR2 FQGNSA. Here the CDR3 DNA reads TGTGCCAGCAGCTTTGGGCGGATAGCGGGAGCGAGGGCAGATACGCAGTATTTT. As protein: CASSFGRIAGARADTQYF.

The rearrangement links TRBV10-3 to TRBJ1-1, with D tentatively TRBD1 (5 bases). The germline V gene has CDR1 ENHRY and CDR2 SYGVKD. The CDR3 has 13 residues. Trimming left V 6 bases short and J 10 bases short, with 18 bases between. DNA for the CDR3: TGTGCCATCAGCTCCAACCGCAGGGAAGGAGCTTTCTTT. This codes for CAISSNRREGAFF.

The V and J genes are TRBV27 and TRBJ2-3; 11 nucleotides align to TRBD2. Germline assignment: CDR1 MNHEY and CDR2 SMNVEV (reference sequence). This CDR3 region has 14 residues. After removal of 5 bases from V and 7 bases from J, the junction contained 5 bases not matched to a gene. CDR3 nucleotides: TGTGCCAGCAGTCCCGGGACTAGCGGTCATACGCAGTATTTT. The encoded protein is CASSPGTSGHTQYF.

This clonotype has only a few counts. The chain uses TRBV6-5 and TRBJ1-1; no clear D gene. Germline loops: CDR1 MNHEY, CDR2 SVGAGI. Between the trimmed V and J ends, which lost 11 bases and 3 bases, there was a span of 16 bases. The CDR3 runs to 13 residues. Here the CDR3 reads CAAARDGYTEAFF. The DNA of the CDR3 is TGTGCCGCAGCCCGTGATGGGTACACTGAAGCTTTCTTT.

This clonotype was seen ten or more times. This rearrangement joins TRBV7-6 to TRBJ2-3; the match to TRBD1 covers 10 bases. J lost 2 bases, V lost 3 bases, and 2 bases had no gene match. This CDR3 region has 15 residues. Looked up from germline, CDR1 is SGHVS and CDR2 is FNYEAQ. The CDR3 sequence: CASSLGQGITDTQYF. The DNA for the CDR3 is TGTGCCAGCAGCTTGGGACAGGGGATCACAGATACGCAGTATTTT. Complete variable domain (other parts from reference TRBV7-6 and TRBJ2-3): GAGVSQSPRYKVTKRGQDVALRCDPISGHVSLYWYRQALGQGPEFLTYFNYEAQQDKSGLPNDRFSAERPEGSISTLTIQRTEQRDSAMYRCASSLGQGITDTQYFGPGTRLTVL.

CDR3 amino acids: CASSSPDRGSGANVLTF. The CDR3 DNA follows: TGTGCCAGCAGCTCCCCCGACAGGGGGTCTGGGGCCAACGTCCTGACTTTC. This chain links TRBV7-8 with TRBJ2-6; 9 bases map to TRBD1. V was clipped by 4 bases and J by 1 base; unmatched bases: 5. CDR1 is SGHVS, CDR2 FQNEAQ, per germline. The CDR3 spans 17 residues. Together with reference TRBV7-8 and TRBJ2-6, the CDR3 gives the full variable domain: GAGVSQSPRYKVAKRGQDVALRCDPISGHVSLFWYQQALGQGPEFLTYFQNEAQLDKSGLPSDRFFAERPEGSVSTLKIQRTQQEDSAVYLCASSSPDRGSGANVLTFGAGSRLTVL.

The chain joins TRBV19 to TRBJ2-1, with no clear D. In germline, CDR1 is LNHDA, CDR2 SQIVND (reference sequence). The length of the CDR3 is 12 residues. Trimming pared 3 bases from V and 10 bases from J, leaving 10 bases between. The CDR3 sequence is CASSMSKVEQFF. In DNA, the CDR3 is TGTGCCAGTAGTATGAGTAAGGTAGAGCAGTTCTTC.

This clonotype was picked up a small number of times. The gene calls are TRBV19 and TRBJ2-5; no reliable D call. Trimming took off 7 bases at V and 3 bases at J, with 6 bases between the two ends. Germline values: CDR1 LNHDA, CDR2 SQIVND (reference sequence). This CDR3 is built from 11 residues. CDR3 sequence: CASNNEETQYF. Written as DNA, the CDR3 is TGTGCCAGTAACAACGAAGAGACCCAGTACTTC. Full variable domain (remainder filled in from reference TRBV19 and TRBJ2-5): DGGITQSPKYLFRKEGQNVTLSCEQNLNHDAMYWYRQDPGQGLRLIYYSQIVNDFQKGDIAEGYSVSREKKESFPLTVTSAQKNPTAFYLCASNNEETQYFGPGTRLLVL.

This clonotype was recorded a few times. The rearrangement links TRBV7-2 to TRBJ2-1, with D maybe TRBD2 (7 bases). The CDR3 length is 15 residues. V lost 5 bases to trimming and J lost 4 bases, with 15 bases between them. In germline, CDR1 is SGHTA, CDR2 FQGNSA. CDR3 sequence: CASSRGGPPYNEQFF. CDR3 bases: TGTGCCAGCAGCCGCGGGGGCCCCCCTTACAATGAGCAGTTCTTC.

To note about this clonotype: A much larger clone differs by one base, so this may be a read error. The gene calls are TRBV4-1 and TRBJ2-5, with D perhaps TRBD2 (6 bases). The CDR3 length is 15 residues. Trimming left V 4 bases short and J 5 bases short, with 17 bases between. The germline gives CDR1 MGHRA, CDR2 YSYEKL. The CDR3 region has the DNA TGCGCCAGCAGCCTGAGGGACTTGCCTAGGGAGACCCAGTACTTC. Its translation: CASSLRDLPRETQYF.

This clonotype was detected a few times. This CDR3 is CASSPPTGDYGYTF. CDR3 bases: TGTGCCAGCAGCCCCCCGACAGGGGACTATGGCTACACCTTC. V usage is TRBV7-2 and J usage is TRBJ1-2, with 8 nucleotides matching TRBD1. In germline, CDR1 is SGHTA, CDR2 FQGNSA. V shed 5 bases, J shed 3 bases, and the junction held 5 bases outside the gene matches. This CDR3 region has 14 residues.